This TCR beta chain was found in a study of vaccination and CD4 T cells after COVID-19. Scientists ran DNA taken from cultured CD4+ T cells through the Oncomine TCR Beta short-read assay for sequencing. Via MiXCR, TCRdb re-called the PCR reads, giving one row per CDR3 protein. The table has approximately 13,000 distinct CDR3 sequences, about half seen once. About this clonotype itself: Its antigen is not identified.

As for treatment: approximately 9-day PBMC culture with coronavirus spike peptide pools or control peptides (ViraFEST assay). The CDR3 runs 13 residues. Trimming pared 2 bases from V and 1 base from J, leaving 5 bases between. In germline, CDR1 is DFQATT, CDR2 SNEGSKA (reference sequence). The source of this sequence is a human donor who had recovered from COVID-19. The V gene is TRBV20-1, the J gene TRBJ2-2; D unresolved. Sequences were obtained from CD4+ T cells from blood, cultured in vitro. The CDR3 sequence is CSARPGNTGELFF. CDR3 nucleotide sequence: TGCAGTGCTAGACCAGGGAACACCGGGGAGCTGTTTTTT.